This TCR beta chain was identified during a study of blood T cells in healthy people across ages. Then a second PCR, running roughly 7 to 11 cycles, was carried out with a sample-barcoded 5' primer and a J-beta primer mix. TCRdb reanalysed the 5' RACE reads using MiXCR and keeps one entry per CDR3 protein. The sample yields about 1,400,000 distinct CDR3 sequences, roughly 40% seen once. The ends were cut back, 4 bases at V and 1 base at J, with 13 bases in the middle. This CDR3 is 15 amino acids long. CDR1 LGHNA and CDR2 YNFKEQ come from the germline V gene. The chain uses TRBV4-2 and TRBJ1-1; no firm D call. Sequencing was done on a sample of blood. This receptor was identified in a woman younger than 35 in good health. The CDR3 nucleotides read TGTGCCAGCAGCCTACAAATCTTGGCGAACACTGAAGCTTTCTTT. Protein sequence: CASSLQILANTEAFF.